These 17 T cell receptor beta chains share one sample of origin, sequenced in a study of blood T cell repertoires in COVID-19. The assay was immunoSEQ multiplex PCR, and TCRdb's table has in-frame clones only and misses some. The sample includes fewer than 150,000 clones, roughly nine tenths seen only once; the top ten take roughly 7.9%. Sequenced: peripheral blood. The receptors derive from a man aged 65 to 85 who had recovered from COVID-19.

In DNA form, the CDR3 reads TGTGCCAGCAGCTTAACGGATTCACCCCTCCACTTT. Its protein is CASSLTDSPLHF. The chain employs TRBV7-9 and TRBJ1-6; D is unresolved. V lost 2 bases and J lost 8, with 4 bases in between. The CDR3 has 12 amino acids. Germline loops: CDR1 SEHNR, CDR2 FQNEAQ (reference sequence).

The gene calls are TRBV9 and TRBJ1-2; 7 bases are a match to TRBD1. The CDR3 has 15 residues. The J segment lost 2 bases and the V segment lost 3 bases, leaving 7 bases of the junction unmatched. Germline CDR1 and CDR2: SGDLS and YYNGEE. The chain's CDR3 is CASSATPTGNYGYTF. CDR3 nucleotides: TGTGCCAGCAGCGCCACCCCGACAGGGAACTATGGCTACACCTTC.

This chain connects TRBV4-1 to TRBJ2-1; TRBD2 agrees at 11 bases. J was trimmed by 6 bases and V by 0 bases; bases with no gene match: 4. Germline values: CDR1 MGHRA, CDR2 YSYEKL. The CDR3 covers 16 residues. CDR3 nucleotides: TGCGCCAGCAGCCAAGACCTAGGACTAGCGGGCAATGAGCAGTTCTTC. Residues: CASSQDLGLAGNEQFF.

V is TRBV2 and J is TRBJ1-1, with D unresolved. Germline CDR1 SNHLY, CDR2 FYNNEI. CDR3 size: 16 residues. V lost 2 bases and J 4 bases, leaving 17 bases between the germline ends. CDR3: CASSEFQVELSTEAFF. The CDR3 coding sequence is TGTGCCAGCAGTGAATTCCAGGTTGAGCTTAGCACTGAAGCTTTCTTT.

The genes are TRBV7-6 and TRBJ2-2; maybe TRBD2 (7 bases). V lost 5 bases to trimming and J lost 4 bases, with 17 bases between them. Germline-derived CDR1 and CDR2 are SGHVS and FNYEAQ. This CDR3 region has 16 residues. The DNA of the CDR3 is TGTGCCAGCAGCCCGCTCGGGGGGCAGACCACCGGGGAGCTGTTTTTT. Translating gives CASSPLGGQTTGELFF.

The gene calls are TRBV9 and TRBJ1-1, with D unclear. With 0 bases removed from V and 1 base from J, the gap between germline ends came to 13 bases. Germline V CDR1 and CDR2: SGDLS, YYNGEE. The CDR3 extends over 16 amino acids. CDR3 loop: CASSVGAVGGNTEAFF. CDR3 nucleotide sequence: TGTGCCAGCAGCGTAGGAGCGGTCGGCGGGAACACTGAAGCTTTCTTT.

The chain combines TRBV5-8 with TRBJ1-2; 8 nucleotides match TRBD1. The germline gives CDR1 SGHTS, CDR2 YDEGEE. The ends lost 2 bases at V and 4 bases at J; junction bases unmatched: 7. The CDR3 loop spans 15 amino acids. As DNA, the CDR3 is TGTGCCAGCAGCTTCCAGGGGGCGCTGAGCTATGGCTACACCTTC. It encodes CASSFQGALSYGYTF.

The rearrangement uses TRBV30 and TRBJ2-7, with 8 nucleotides matching TRBD2. There are 14 residues in the CDR3. Trimming removed 0 bases from V and 6 bases from J; junction bases left unmatched: 7. Germline CDR1 GTSNPN, CDR2 SVGIG (reference sequence). The CDR3, as DNA: TGTGCCTGGAGTGTGTGGGCGGGAGGAGGCGAGCAGTACTTC. This sequence encodes CAWSVWAGGGEQYF.

A few counts support this clone. The chain is built from TRBV4-2 and TRBJ1-5; D is unresolved. Germline CDR1 reads LGHNA; CDR2 reads YNFKEQ. This CDR3 is built from 13 residues. Deletions cut 1 base from V and 9 bases from J, with 10 bases between. The CDR3 sequence: CASSQVTSGPQHF. CDR3 nucleotide sequence: TGTGCCAGCAGCCAAGTTACTTCAGGGCCCCAGCATTTT.

The chain couples TRBV2 to TRBJ2-5, with D possibly TRBD2 on 5 matching bases. Trimming shortened V by 3 bases and J by 5 bases, and 10 bases separated the two germline ends. CDR3 length: 13 amino acids. Per the germline V gene, CDR1 is SNHLY and CDR2 is FYNNEI. DNA for the CDR3: TGTGCCAGCAGTGAGGGCAGAGGGGAGACCCAGTACTTC. Its protein product is CASSEGRGETQYF.

V is TRBV7-6 and J is TRBJ2-3, with 12 bases fitting TRBD2. This CDR3 comprises 14 residues. After removal of 6 bases from V and 6 bases from J, the junction contained 4 bases not matched to a gene. CDR1 is SGHVS, CDR2 FNYEAQ, per germline. DNA of the CDR3: TGTGCCAGCAGACCAGGACTAGCGGGGGATACGCAGTATTTT. Protein sequence: CASRPGLAGDTQYF.

CDR3 coding DNA: TGTGCCAGCAGAGGACTTGAGCAGTACTTC. Translating it yields CASRGLEQYF. The chain has TRBV6-5 and TRBJ2-7, with D maybe TRBD2 (5 bases). V dropped 6 bases and J dropped 7 bases, with 7 bases sitting between them. This CDR3 region has 10 residues. Germline CDR1 reads MNHEY; CDR2 reads SVGAGI.

The genes are TRBV5-1 and TRBJ2-7, with a weak D call TRBD1 (6 bases). The V gene's germline CDR1 is SGHRS and CDR2 YFSETQ. The CDR3 consists of 15 residues. V was trimmed by 1 base and J by 5 bases, leaving 16 bases between them. In DNA, the CDR3 is TGCGCCAGCAGCTTGTCCCCAGGGGAAGGGAACGAGCAGTACTTC. Protein sequence: CASSLSPGEGNEQYF.

V usage is TRBV5-8 and J usage is TRBJ1-1; D remains unclear. The CDR3 totals 16 residues. CDR1 and CDR2 (germline): SGHTS, YDEGEE. The ends were cut back, 4 bases at V and 5 bases at J, with 21 bases in the middle. The CDR3 region is CASSTRSYRRETEAFF. As DNA, the CDR3 is TGTGCCAGCAGCACACGTTCCTACCGGAGAGAAACTGAAGCTTTCTTT.

This sequence joins TRBV9 and TRBJ2-2; TRBD2 agrees at 12 bases. There are 15 residues in the CDR3. Germline trimming cut 3 bases from V and 9 bases from J; bases unmatched to any gene: 6. The V gene's germline CDR1 is SGDLS and CDR2 YYNGEE. The CDR3 region is CASSETSGGSWELFF. The CDR3 nucleotides read TGTGCCAGCAGCGAGACTAGCGGGGGCTCCTGGGAGCTGTTTTTT.

The chain combines TRBV5-4 with TRBJ1-2, with 7 bases lining up with TRBD1. Germline V CDR1 and CDR2: SGHNT, YYREEE (reference sequence). The CDR3 length is 14 residues. The ends lost 4 bases at V and 2 bases at J; junction bases unmatched: 5. The CDR3 sequence: CASSRTQGNYGYTF. CDR3 DNA: TGTGCCAGCAGCCGAACACAGGGGAACTATGGCTACACCTTC.

In its sample, this clone was seen once. This sequence joins TRBV28 and TRBJ1-1; possible D gene TRBD1, 5 bases. CDR1 is MDHEN and CDR2 is SYDVKM in the germline V gene. The V end lost 4 bases, the J end lost 5 bases, and 14 bases lay between the germline ends. This CDR3 has 14 amino acids. CDR3 in DNA: TGTGCCAGCAGTTCTCACGGGGGATTGACTGAAGCTTTCTTT. This codes for CASSSHGGLTEAFF.